Here is one T cell receptor delta chain with its context. The mismatch at residue 3 between this DNA's translation and the TCRdb protein of a much larger clone likely reflects a read error; the protein shown is translated from the DNA. TCRdb reapplied CATT to the reads. This table has under 4,500 delta-chain clones, around 15% appearing once. The sample belongs to a study of gamma-delta chains in newborns, infants, children. This CDR3 has 16 amino acids. Germline values: CDR1 GEAIGNYY, CDR2 EKD. The chain couples TRDV2 to TRDJ1, with TRDD3 matching 10 bases. The receptor's source is a child who was a newborn, infant or young child, either healthy, febrile or measles-vaccinated (not recorded which). Sequenced sample: blood. The CDR3 coding sequence is TGTGCCCGTGACGCTCTGGGGGATAGTGTGACCGATAAACTCATCTTT. Protein: CARDALGDSVTDKLIF.